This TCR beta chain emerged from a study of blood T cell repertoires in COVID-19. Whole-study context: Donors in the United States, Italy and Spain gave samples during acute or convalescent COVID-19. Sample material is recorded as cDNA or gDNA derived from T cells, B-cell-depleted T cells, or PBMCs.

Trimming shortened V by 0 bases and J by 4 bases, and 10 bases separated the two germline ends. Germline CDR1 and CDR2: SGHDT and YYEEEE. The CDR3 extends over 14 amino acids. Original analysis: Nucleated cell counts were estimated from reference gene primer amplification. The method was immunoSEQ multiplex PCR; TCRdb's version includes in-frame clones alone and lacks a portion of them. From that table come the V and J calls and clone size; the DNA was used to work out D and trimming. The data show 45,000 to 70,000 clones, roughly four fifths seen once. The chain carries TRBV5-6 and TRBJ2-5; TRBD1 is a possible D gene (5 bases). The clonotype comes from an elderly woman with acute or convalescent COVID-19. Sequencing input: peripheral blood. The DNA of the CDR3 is TGTGCCAGCAGCTTGGAGGGGCCGGGAGAGACCCAGTACTTC. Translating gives CASSLEGPGETQYF.